Listed below are T cell receptor beta chains from one sample, sequenced in a study of spatial heterogeneity in lung cancer. TCRdb re-derived calls from the 5' RACE reads in MiXCR, one entry per CDR3 protein. The sample carries fewer than 15,000 distinct CDR3 sequences, under 7% recorded once. The specimen was lung tumor tissue, collected at surgery. These receptors originate from a female donor with early-stage non-small cell lung cancer. Each CDR3 is given with its conserved first and last residue. A D gene is named only where the DNA matches it firmly. Clone size appears in some rows only: once, few, many, or a class for an expanded clone.

J gene: TRBJ1-5; V gene: TRBV6-5; D gene: .; clone size: many; CDR3 protein: CASSLVGGPQHF; CDR3 DNA: TGTGCCAGCAGCTTAGTGGGGGGGCCCCAGCATTTT
J gene: TRBJ1-2; V gene: TRBV2; D gene: .; clone size: many; CDR3 protein: CASTERGYYGYTF; CDR3 DNA: TGTGCCAGCACCGAAAGGGGGTACTATGGCTACACCTTC
J gene: TRBJ2-1; V gene: TRBV11-2; D gene: .; clone size: many; CDR3 protein: CASSFLRARDNEQFF; CDR3 DNA: TGTGCCAGCAGCTTTCTCAGGGCCCGTGACAATGAGCAGTTCTTC
J gene: TRBJ2-7; V gene: TRBV5-1; D gene: TRBD1; clone size: medium-sized; CDR3 protein: CASSYRDSSYEQYF; CDR3 DNA: TGCGCCAGCAGCTACCGGGACAGCTCCTACGAGCAGTACTTC
J gene: TRBJ1-1; V gene: TRBV12-3/TRBV12-4; D gene: TRBD1; clone size: many; CDR3 protein: CASSQQGGREAFF; CDR3 DNA: TGTGCCAGCAGTCAGCAGGGGGGGCGGGAAGCTTTCTTT
J gene: TRBJ2-5; V gene: TRBV5-1; D gene: .; clone size: medium-sized; CDR3 protein: CASSWAGRETQYF; CDR3 DNA: TGCGCCAGCAGCTGGGCGGGAAGAGAGACCCAGTACTTC
J gene: TRBJ2-3; V gene: TRBV6-5; D gene: TRBD2; clone size: many; CDR3 protein: CASSPVRLAGGTDTQYF; CDR3 DNA: TGTGCCAGCAGTCCCGTTCGACTAGCGGGGGGAACAGATACGCAGTATTTT
J gene: TRBJ2-3; V gene: TRBV29-1; D gene: TRBD1; clone size: many; CDR3 protein: CSVKAGTGLQDTQYF; CDR3 DNA: TGCAGCGTCAAAGCCGGGACAGGGCTTCAAGATACGCAGTATTTT
J gene: TRBJ1-2; V gene: TRBV5-5; D gene: TRBD1; clone size: many; CDR3 protein: CASSVGTDAGYTF; CDR3 DNA: TGTGCCAGCAGCGTAGGGACAGACGCTGGCTACACCTTC
J gene: TRBJ2-1; V gene: TRBV7-2; D gene: .; clone size: medium-sized; CDR3 protein: CASSFSGSEQFF; CDR3 DNA: TGTGCCAGCAGCTTTAGTGGGAGTGAGCAGTTCTTC
J gene: TRBJ2-3; V gene: TRBV12-3/TRBV12-4; D gene: .; clone size: many; CDR3 protein: CASSLVRGTDTQYF; CDR3 DNA: TGTGCCAGCAGTTTAGTACGGGGCACAGATACGCAGTATTTT
J gene: TRBJ2-1; V gene: TRBV2; D gene: TRBD2; clone size: many; CDR3 protein: CASSPREGFYNEQFF; CDR3 DNA: TGTGCCAGCAGTCCCAGGGAGGGATTCTACAATGAGCAGTTCTTC
J gene: TRBJ2-4; V gene: TRBV12-3/TRBV12-4; D gene: .; clone size: many; CDR3 protein: CASSLLHSAKNIQYF; CDR3 DNA: TGTGCCAGCAGTCTGCTCCATTCAGCCAAAAACATTCAGTACTTC
J gene: TRBJ2-2; V gene: TRBV7-9; D gene: TRBD2; clone size: many; CDR3 protein: CASSFAGLAITGELFF; CDR3 DNA: TGTGCCAGCAGCTTTGCGGGACTAGCTATAACCGGGGAGCTGTTTTTT
J gene: TRBJ1-5; V gene: TRBV18; D gene: .; clone size: many; CDR3 protein: CASSRGRWDNQPQHF; CDR3 DNA: TGTGCCAGCTCGCGGGGGCGCTGGGATAATCAGCCCCAGCATTTT
J gene: TRBJ2-1; V gene: TRBV11-2; D gene: .; clone size: medium-sized; CDR3 protein: CASSSGRYNEQFF; CDR3 DNA: TGTGCCAGCAGCTCGGGGCGATACAATGAGCAGTTCTTC
J gene: TRBJ2-2; V gene: TRBV12-3/TRBV12-4; D gene: .; clone size: many; CDR3 protein: CASSLDRAGKAGELFF; CDR3 DNA: TGTGCCAGCAGTTTAGATCGGGCAGGGAAAGCCGGGGAGCTGTTTTTT
J gene: TRBJ2-3; V gene: TRBV7-8; D gene: TRBD2; clone size: many; CDR3 protein: CASSPPSGKADTQYF; CDR3 DNA: TGTGCCAGCAGCCCCCCTAGCGGGAAGGCGGATACGCAGTATTTT
J gene: TRBJ2-7; V gene: TRBV5-4; D gene: TRBD2; clone size: many; CDR3 protein: CASSLRLAGGQYF; CDR3 DNA: TGTGCCAGCAGCTTGAGACTAGCGGGCGGGCAGTACTTC
J gene: TRBJ1-4; V gene: TRBV15; D gene: TRBD1; clone size: many; CDR3 protein: CATSPSGTGFGEKLFF; CDR3 DNA: TGTGCCACCAGCCCCTCCGGGACAGGGTTCGGTGAAAAACTGTTTTTT
J gene: TRBJ2-2; V gene: TRBV9; D gene: TRBD1; clone size: many; CDR3 protein: CASSPRTGRGGELFF; CDR3 DNA: TGTGCCAGCAGCCCCCGGACAGGGCGAGGCGGGGAGCTGTTTTTT
J gene: TRBJ2-7; V gene: TRBV4-1; D gene: .; clone size: .; CDR3 protein: CASSPLPDGAYEQYF; CDR3 DNA: TGCGCCAGCAGCCCCCTACCGGACGGGGCCTACGAGCAGTACTTC
J gene: TRBJ2-5; V gene: TRBV14; D gene: TRBD2; clone size: many; CDR3 protein: CASSQGVSASGRETQYF; CDR3 DNA: TGTGCCAGCAGCCAAGGTGTATCGGCTAGCGGTAGAGAGACCCAGTACTTC
J gene: TRBJ2-3; V gene: TRBV12-3/TRBV12-4; D gene: TRBD1; clone size: many; CDR3 protein: CASSFWDRDTDTQYF; CDR3 DNA: TGTGCCAGCAGTTTTTGGGACAGAGATACAGATACGCAGTATTTT
J gene: TRBJ1-1; V gene: TRBV14; D gene: .; clone size: medium-sized; CDR3 protein: CASSQAAGKAFF; CDR3 DNA: TGTGCCAGCAGCCAAGCGGCGGGGAAGGCTTTCTTT
J gene: TRBJ2-3; V gene: TRBV4-1; D gene: .; clone size: .; CDR3 protein: CASSQDIGSLTDTQYF; CDR3 DNA: TGCGCCAGCAGCCAAGATATAGGGAGTTTGACAGATACGCAGTATTTT
J gene: TRBJ2-5; V gene: TRBV11-2; D gene: TRBD1; clone size: many; CDR3 protein: CASRFHRQGETQYF; CDR3 DNA: TGTGCCAGCAGGTTCCACAGACAGGGGGAGACCCAGTACTTC
J gene: TRBJ1-2; V gene: TRBV6-2/TRBV6-3; D gene: .; clone size: many; CDR3 protein: CATTLGLYGYTF; CDR3 DNA: TGTGCCACTACTCTGGGGCTCTATGGCTACACCTTC
J gene: TRBJ2-1; V gene: TRBV6-6; D gene: .; clone size: many; CDR3 protein: CASRSRAASSSYNEQFF; CDR3 DNA: TGTGCCAGCAGGTCGAGGGCGGCGAGTAGCTCCTACAATGAGCAGTTCTTC
J gene: TRBJ1-2; V gene: TRBV5-5; D gene: .; clone size: medium-sized; CDR3 protein: CASKARGRTESYGYTF; CDR3 DNA: TGTGCCAGCAAGGCCCGGGGTAGGACGGAAAGCTATGGCTACACCTTC
J gene: TRBJ1-3; V gene: TRBV4-2; D gene: TRBD1; clone size: many; CDR3 protein: CASSQDPGGRSSGNTIYF; CDR3 DNA: TGTGCCAGCAGCCAAGATCCAGGGGGGCGATCCTCTGGAAACACCATATATTTT
J gene: TRBJ2-3; V gene: TRBV29-1; D gene: .; clone size: many; CDR3 protein: CSVQGGIADTQYF; CDR3 DNA: TGCAGCGTACAGGGGGGGATCGCAGATACGCAGTATTTT
J gene: TRBJ2-7; V gene: TRBV6-2/TRBV6-3; D gene: TRBD2; clone size: medium-sized; CDR3 protein: CASSYSRGLAGGHSYEQYF; CDR3 DNA: TGTGCCAGCAGTTACTCCCGAGGACTAGCGGGGGGACACTCCTACGAGCAGTACTTC
J gene: TRBJ2-7; V gene: TRBV20-1; D gene: TRBD1; clone size: .; CDR3 protein: CSASWDRQYEQYF; CDR3 DNA: TGCAGTGCTAGTTGGGACAGACAGTACGAGCAGTACTTC
J gene: TRBJ1-2; V gene: TRBV10-2; D gene: TRBD1; clone size: many; CDR3 protein: CASRQGPNYGYTF; CDR3 DNA: TGCGCCAGCCGACAGGGACCTAACTATGGCTACACCTTC
J gene: TRBJ2-3; V gene: TRBV20-1; D gene: .; clone size: .; CDR3 protein: CSACRVADSTDTQYF; CDR3 DNA: TGCAGTGCTTGTCGTGTAGCCGATAGCACAGATACGCAGTATTTT
J gene: TRBJ2-2; V gene: TRBV28; D gene: .; clone size: medium-sized; CDR3 protein: CASSLYGVKNAGELFF; CDR3 DNA: TGTGCCAGCAGTTTATATGGGGTGAAGAACGCCGGGGAGCTGTTTTTT
J gene: TRBJ2-7; V gene: TRBV7-2; D gene: .; clone size: medium-sized; CDR3 protein: CASSLGGGPGYEQYF; CDR3 DNA: TGTGCCAGCAGCTTAGGAGGGGGACCCGGTTACGAGCAGTACTTC
J gene: TRBJ1-2; V gene: TRBV7-9; D gene: TRBD1; clone size: many; CDR3 protein: CASSLTGQGGYGYTF; CDR3 DNA: TGTGCCAGCAGCTTAACGGGACAGGGAGGGTATGGCTACACCTTC
J gene: TRBJ1-1; V gene: TRBV19; D gene: .; clone size: few; CDR3 protein: CASSIDLGSGTEAFF; CDR3 DNA: TGTGCCAGTAGTATAGATCTTGGGTCCGGAACTGAAGCTTTCTTT
J gene: TRBJ2-3; V gene: TRBV29-1; D gene: .; clone size: many; CDR3 protein: CSVEFGRGSTDTQYF; CDR3 DNA: TGCAGCGTTGAATTCGGTCGGGGTAGCACAGATACGCAGTATTTT
J gene: TRBJ1-6; V gene: TRBV28; D gene: TRBD1; clone size: many; CDR3 protein: CASKARTGGLSSPLHF; CDR3 DNA: TGTGCCAGCAAAGCCCGGACAGGGGGCCTATCTTCACCCCTCCACTTT
J gene: TRBJ1-4; V gene: TRBV30; D gene: .; clone size: .; CDR3 protein: CAWSYYYAGGRGQGPSNEKLFF; CDR3 DNA: TGTGCCTGGAGTTATTATTACGCGGGGGGGAGAGGTCAGGGACCCTCTAATGAAAAACTGTTTTTT
J gene: TRBJ2-7; V gene: TRBV11-2; D gene: .; clone size: many; CDR3 protein: CASSLRQGKYPYEQYF; CDR3 DNA: TGTGCCAGCAGCTTAAGGCAGGGAAAATACCCCTACGAGCAGTACTTC
J gene: TRBJ1-2; V gene: TRBV6-5; D gene: .; clone size: many; CDR3 protein: CASSYEGSGYGYTF; CDR3 DNA: TGTGCCAGCAGTTACGAGGGTTCGGGCTATGGCTACACCTTC
J gene: TRBJ1-5; V gene: TRBV20-1; D gene: .; clone size: .; CDR3 protein: CSARDQTASNQPQHF; CDR3 DNA: TGCAGTGCTAGAGATCAGACAGCTAGCAATCAGCCCCAGCATTTT
J gene: TRBJ2-6; V gene: TRBV3-1; D gene: .; clone size: many; CDR3 protein: CASTQASGANVLTF; CDR3 DNA: TGTGCCAGCACACAGGCGTCTGGGGCCAACGTCCTGACTTTC
J gene: TRBJ1-5; V gene: TRBV3-1; D gene: .; clone size: many; CDR3 protein: CASSLSGGNQPQHF; CDR3 DNA: TGTGCCAGCAGCCTGTCCGGGGGCAATCAGCCCCAGCATTTT
J gene: TRBJ2-3; V gene: TRBV12-3/TRBV12-4; D gene: TRBD1; clone size: many; CDR3 protein: CASSPRGQGSTDTQYF; CDR3 DNA: TGTGCCAGCAGTCCTAGGGGGCAAGGGAGCACAGATACGCAGTATTTT
J gene: TRBJ2-1; V gene: TRBV6-1; D gene: .; clone size: many; CDR3 protein: CASRGDGPYNEQFF; CDR3 DNA: TGTGCCAGCAGGGGGGACGGGCCGTACAATGAGCAGTTCTTC
J gene: TRBJ1-1; V gene: TRBV20-1; D gene: TRBD1; clone size: medium-sized; CDR3 protein: CSAIGQGLGFGAFF; CDR3 DNA: TGCAGTGCGATCGGACAGGGGCTTGGGTTTGGAGCTTTCTTT
J gene: TRBJ1-5; V gene: TRBV12-3/TRBV12-4; D gene: .; clone size: many; CDR3 protein: CASSGDFGNQPQHF; CDR3 DNA: TGTGCCAGCAGCGGGGACTTTGGCAATCAGCCCCAGCATTTT
J gene: TRBJ1-4; V gene: TRBV5-5; D gene: .; clone size: many; CDR3 protein: CASSLEQRVSEKLFF; CDR3 DNA: TGTGCCAGCAGCTTGGAACAGAGGGTTAGTGAAAAACTGTTTTTT
J gene: TRBJ1-6; V gene: TRBV20-1; D gene: .; clone size: many; CDR3 protein: CSARVRMTGASGSPLHF; CDR3 DNA: TGCAGTGCTAGAGTCCGCATGACCGGGGCGAGCGGGTCACCCCTCCACTTT
J gene: TRBJ2-7; V gene: TRBV2; D gene: .; clone size: .; CDR3 protein: CASSGDHSYEQYF; CDR3 DNA: TGTGCCAGCAGTGGGGACCACTCCTACGAGCAGTACTTC